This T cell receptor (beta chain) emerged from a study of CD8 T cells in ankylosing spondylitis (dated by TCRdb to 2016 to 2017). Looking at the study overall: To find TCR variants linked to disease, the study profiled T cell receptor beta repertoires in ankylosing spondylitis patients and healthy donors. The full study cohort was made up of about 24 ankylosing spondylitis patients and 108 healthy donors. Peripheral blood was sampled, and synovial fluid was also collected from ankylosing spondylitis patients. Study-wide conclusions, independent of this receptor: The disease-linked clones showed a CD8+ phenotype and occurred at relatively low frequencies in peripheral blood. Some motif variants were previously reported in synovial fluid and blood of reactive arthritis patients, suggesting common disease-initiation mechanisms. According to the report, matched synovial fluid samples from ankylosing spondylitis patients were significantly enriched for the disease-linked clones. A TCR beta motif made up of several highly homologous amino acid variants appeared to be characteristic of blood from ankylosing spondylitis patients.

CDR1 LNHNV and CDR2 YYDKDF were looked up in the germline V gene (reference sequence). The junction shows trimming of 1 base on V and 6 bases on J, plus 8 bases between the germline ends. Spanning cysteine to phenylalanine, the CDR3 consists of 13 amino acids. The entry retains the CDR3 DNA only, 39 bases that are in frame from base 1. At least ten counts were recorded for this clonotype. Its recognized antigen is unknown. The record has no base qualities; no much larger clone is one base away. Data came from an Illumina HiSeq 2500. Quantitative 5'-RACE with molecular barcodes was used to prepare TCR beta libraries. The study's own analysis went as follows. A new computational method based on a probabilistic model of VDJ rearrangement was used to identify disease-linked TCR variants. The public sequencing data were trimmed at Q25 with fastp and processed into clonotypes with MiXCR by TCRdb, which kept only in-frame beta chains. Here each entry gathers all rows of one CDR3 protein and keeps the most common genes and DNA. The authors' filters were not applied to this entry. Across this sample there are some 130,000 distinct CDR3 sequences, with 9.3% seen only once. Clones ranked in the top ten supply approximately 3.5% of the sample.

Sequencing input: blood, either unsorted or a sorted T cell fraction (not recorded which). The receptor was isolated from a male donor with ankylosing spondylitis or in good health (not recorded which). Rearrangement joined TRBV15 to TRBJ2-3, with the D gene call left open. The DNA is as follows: TGTGCCACCAGCAGAGCCTGGGCGGATACGCAGTATTTT. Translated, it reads CATSRAWADTQYF.